The 6 T cell receptor beta chains below were found in one sample sequenced in a study of Graves' ophthalmopathy and Graves' hyperthyroidism. The authors amplified TCR beta CDR3 regions from RNA transcripts. First-round RT-PCR used HTBI primers; second-round multiplex PCR followed. TCRdb reprocessed the multiplex PCR reads via MiXCR and lists one record per CDR3 protein. The sample consists of about 220,000 distinct CDR3 sequences, under 25% of them appearing once. Source material: peripheral blood. These receptors were taken from a woman aged 45-65 years with Graves' ophthalmopathy.

There are many counts of this clonotype. The chain couples TRBV20-1 to TRBJ2-5; D possibly corresponds to TRBD2 (5 bases). The V end lost 4 bases, the J end lost 5 bases, and 17 bases lay between the germline ends. The CDR3 is 14 residues long. Germline CDR1 is DFQATT and CDR2 is SNEGSKA (reference sequence). The DNA of the CDR3 is TGCAGTGCTATTCCCTTGCGGGCGCGGGAGACCCAGTACTTC. Translation gives CSAIPLRARETQYF.

This clonotype has at least ten counts. The V call is TRBV15, the J call TRBJ1-1; TRBD1 aligns across 8 bases. Germline V gene lookup returns CDR1 LNHNV and CDR2 YYDKDF (reference sequence). V shed 0 bases, J shed 5 bases, and the junction held 11 bases outside the gene matches. This CDR3 spans 17 amino acids. This chain's CDR3 is CATSRDHGDRGGTEAFF. CDR3 in DNA: TGTGCCACCAGCAGAGATCATGGAGACAGGGGAGGAACTGAAGCTTTCTTT. The whole variable domain, filled in from reference TRBV15 and TRBJ1-1, reads DAMVIQNPRYQVTQFGKPVTLSCSQTLNHNVMYWYQQKSSQAPKLLFHYYDKDFNNEADTPDNFQSRRPNTSFCFLDIRSPGLGDTAMYLCATSRDHGDRGGTEAFFGQGTRLTVV.

This clonotype was observed at least ten times. The chain uses TRBV9 and TRBJ2-2, with D perhaps matching TRBD1 (6 bases). This CDR3 region has 15 residues. Trimming removed 0 bases at V and 1 base at J, with 7 bases between. Germline lookup yields CDR1 SGDLS and CDR2 YYNGEE. CDR3 nucleotides: TGTGCCAGCAGCGTAGGACAGGAGAACACCGGGGAGCTGTTTTTT. Translation: CASSVGQENTGELFF.

This clonotype occurred many times. In DNA form, the CDR3 reads TGTGCCAGCTGTCCGTCAGGGGCAAACATTCAGTACTTC. As protein: CASCPSGANIQYF. The rearrangement uses TRBV6-5 and TRBJ2-4; D perhaps matches TRBD1 (6 bases). V was pared by 8 bases and J by 6 bases, with 14 bases between. The CDR3 is made up of 13 amino acids. Germline CDR1 reads MNHEY; CDR2 reads SVGAGI.

Many counts were recorded for this clonotype. This chain connects TRBV19 to TRBJ1-2; weak D call: TRBD1 (5 bases). V dropped 5 bases and J dropped 10 bases, with 17 bases sitting between them. The CDR3 extends over 13 amino acids. Per germline, CDR1 LNHDA and CDR2 SQIVND (reference sequence). The CDR3 DNA follows: TGTGCCAGTAGTGCGGACAAGGTTCAACCCTACACCTTC. Amino acid sequence: CASSADKVQPYTF.

In its sample, this clonotype was seen a few times. This chain links TRBV10-3 with TRBJ2-7; possibly TRBD2 for D (5 bases). Germline V gene lookup returns CDR1 ENHRY and CDR2 SYGVKD. Trimming took 2 bases from V and 3 from J, leaving 8 bases between them. CDR3 length: 13 residues. CDR3 in DNA: TGTGCCATCAGTGAGGAGGGCCTCTACGAGCAGTACTTC. Its protein is CAISEEGLYEQYF.